This record concerns one T cell receptor beta chain sequence. Assays captured 90,000 or so TCR templates per sample. TCRdb's copy holds only in-frame clones and misses some; the assay was immunoSEQ multiplex PCR. The data contain some 100,000 clones, 93% of them singletons. The data were taken from a study of siplizumab effects on memory and regulatory T cells. V was clipped by 0 bases and J by 4 bases, with 7 bases between them. The CDR3 extends over 13 amino acids. Germline loops: CDR1 SGDLS, CDR2 YYNGEE. Sequencing was performed on non-Treg CD4+ T cells sorted from blood. This chain uses TRBV9 with TRBJ1-2; D not resolved. The sequence was obtained from a human donor in good health. In DNA, the CDR3 is TGTGCCAGCAGCGTAGAGGAGGGCTATGGCTACACCTTC. This sequence encodes CASSVEEGYGYTF.